This T cell receptor (beta chain) was identified in a study of CD8 T cells in Susac syndrome. J lost 2 bases, V lost 8 bases, and 15 bases had no gene match. CDR1 and CDR2 from the germline V gene are MNHNS and SASEGT. The CDR3 runs 18 residues. When the RNA was reverse transcribed, random hexamers were used with an input of roughly 0.5 to 1 ug. Via MiXCR, TCRdb re-called the immunoSEQ multiplex PCR reads, giving one row per CDR3 protein. The table lists hundreds of thousands of distinct CDR3 sequences, around 85% of them singletons. Sequenced: CD8+ T cells from PBMCs. V gene TRBV6-1 combines with J gene TRBJ1-5; 10 positions match TRBD1. The receptor comes from a human donor with multiple sclerosis. CDR3 sequence: CASGRPSTGGEGNQPQHF. In DNA form, the CDR3 reads TGTGCCAGCGGGAGACCATCGACAGGGGGCGAAGGCAATCAGCCCCAGCATTTT.